The 20 T cell receptor beta chains presented below share a single source sample, sequenced in a study of T cells in Graves' hyperthyroidism and ophthalmopathy. Researchers took RNA transcripts and amplified the TCR beta CDR3 regions from them. The HTBI primer set was used in a first-round RT-PCR of the TCR CDR3. TCRdb reanalysed the multiplex PCR reads using MiXCR and keeps one entry per CDR3 protein. Of some 600,000 distinct CDR3 sequences in the sample, approximately 14% were seen once. The sequencing input was blood. The receptors were sampled from a woman in her 30s with Graves' hyperthyroidism that later progressed to Graves' ophthalmopathy.

The chain employs TRBV5-1 and TRBJ1-2; D unresolved. V dropped 1 base and J dropped 4 bases, with 14 bases sitting between them. This CDR3 comprises 15 residues. Germline values: CDR1 SGHRS, CDR2 YFSETQ. The chain's CDR3 is CASSLWTLGTYGYTF. The CDR3 DNA is TGCGCCAGCAGCTTGTGGACCCTAGGTACCTATGGCTACACCTTC.

As regards this clonotype: The junction departs from the called germline gene at one end, perhaps through a read error. The J gene is TRBJ2-7, the V gene TRBV29-1, with a tentative D call TRBD1 (6 bases). Germline assignment: CDR1 SQVTM and CDR2 ANQGSEA. The CDR3 contains 12 residues. CDR3 in amino acids: CSGEGQTGEQYF. The CDR3, as DNA: TGCAGCGGTGAAGGACAGACTGGGGAGCAGTACTTC.

There are many counts of this clonotype. The chain employs TRBV27 and TRBJ1-1; D remains unclear. Trimming cost V 0 bases and J 5 bases, with 13 bases left between them. The germline gives CDR1 MNHEY, CDR2 SMNVEV (reference sequence). This CDR3 has 15 residues. CDR3 in amino acids: CASSLSGHAGTEAFF. The DNA for the CDR3 is TGTGCCAGCAGTTTATCGGGCCATGCTGGTACTGAAGCTTTCTTT.

This clonotype was counted a few times. This chain connects TRBV6-1 to TRBJ2-5, with D possibly matching TRBD1 (6 bases). The CDR3 extends over 15 amino acids. V lost 4 bases to trimming and J lost 2 bases, with 14 bases between them. Germline assignment: CDR1 MNHNS and CDR2 SASEGT. CDR3 loop: CASSGEMGQQETQYF. The CDR3 DNA reads as TGTGCCAGCAGTGGGGAGATGGGACAACAAGAGACCCAGTACTTC.

This chain connects TRBV4-1 to TRBJ2-7; no firm D call. The assigned J gene may be wrong: the sequence end matches TRBJ2-1 better. Germline V lookup: CDR1 MGHRA, CDR2 YSYEKL. This CDR3 spans 14 amino acids. CDR3: CASSQGYGGYEQFF. The CDR3 DNA reads as TGCGCCAGCAGCCAAGGCTACGGCGGATACGAGCAGTTCTTC.

In its sample, this clonotype was seen a few times. The gene calls are TRBV5-1 and TRBJ2-7; 8 nucleotides match TRBD2. The germline gives CDR1 SGHRS, CDR2 YFSETQ. This CDR3 is built from 13 residues. V was pared by 4 bases and J by 5 bases, with 5 bases of the junction left unmatched. The CDR3 nucleotides are TGCGCCAGCAGCACAGCGGGAGACGACGAGCAGTACTTC. Protein product: CASSTAGDDEQYF.

This clonotype was recorded at least ten times. The rearrangement uses TRBV10-3 and TRBJ2-4, with D possibly matching TRBD1 (5 bases). V was pared by 7 bases and J by 0 bases, with 10 bases between. CDR1 is ENHRY and CDR2 is SYGVKD in the germline V gene. This CDR3 has 14 residues. The CDR3 region has the DNA TGTGCCATCATGACAGATCAAGCCAAAAACATTCAGTACTTC. Protein product: CAIMTDQAKNIQYF.

This clonotype has a handful of counts. V is TRBV5-6 and J is TRBJ2-5, with D perhaps being TRBD1 or TRBD2 (5 bases each). V gave up 4 bases and J gave up 4 bases, with 20 bases separating them. This CDR3 comprises 16 residues. Germline V lookup: CDR1 SGHDT, CDR2 YYEEEE. The CDR3 spells CASSKGRTYQGETQYF. CDR3 coding DNA: TGTGCCAGCAGCAAGGGGCGGACTTATCAGGGAGAGACCCAGTACTTC.

This clonotype was detected many times. The CDR3 region is CSARVTYEQYF. The CDR3 nucleotides read TGCAGTGCTAGGGTGACCTACGAGCAGTACTTC. V usage is TRBV20-1 and J usage is TRBJ2-7; D remains ambiguous. The CDR3 loop spans 11 amino acids. V lost 3 bases to trimming and J lost 2 bases, with 5 bases between them. CDR1 and CDR2 from the germline V gene are DFQATT and SNEGSKA (reference sequence).

The chain joins TRBV19 to TRBJ2-2; D gene unclear. The CDR3 runs 13 residues. Germline V gene sequence: CDR1 LNHDA, CDR2 SQIVND (reference sequence). V lost 6 bases to trimming and J lost 0 bases, with 5 bases between them. CDR3 nucleotides: TGTGCCAGTAGCTGGACGAACACCGGGGAGCTGTTTTTT. It specifies CASSWTNTGELFF.

This clonotype was found many times. This chain links TRBV6-1 with TRBJ2-5, with TRBD1 matching over 7 bases. The CDR3 contains 14 residues. Trimming took 6 bases from V and 2 from J; bases not matched to a gene: 6. Germline V gene lookup returns CDR1 MNHNS and CDR2 SASEGT. In DNA form, the CDR3 reads TGTGCCAGCAGACCAGACAGGGTACAAGAGACCCAGTACTTC. Residues: CASRPDRVQETQYF.

This chain connects TRBV30 to TRBJ2-7; no definite D call. This CDR3 contains 13 residues. CDR1 is GTSNPN, CDR2 SVGIG, per germline (reference sequence). V was pared by 0 bases and J by 2 bases, with 8 bases between. The CDR3: CAWSVVTTYEQYF. For the CDR3, the DNA is TGTGCCTGGAGTGTAGTGACAACCTACGAGCAGTACTTC.

This clonotype was seen only a few times. This chain connects TRBV19 to TRBJ1-6, with D possibly TRBD1 on 5 matching bases. CDR3 length equals 16 residues. V was clipped by 6 bases and J by 1 base, with 13 bases between them. Looked up from germline, CDR1 is LNHDA and CDR2 is SQIVND (reference sequence). The CDR3 protein is CASRETDGSYNSPLHF. CDR3 coding DNA: TGTGCCAGTAGAGAGACAGACGGGTCCTATAATTCACCCCTCCACTTT.

Only a few counts were recorded for this clonotype. V and J are TRBV11-3 and TRBJ2-7; D is undetermined. V was clipped by 2 bases and J by 2 bases, with 10 bases between them. Per the germline V gene, CDR1 is SGHNT and CDR2 is YENEEA. The CDR3 spans 14 residues. The CDR3 nucleotides are TGTGCCAGCAGCTTAATGACGGCTACCTACGAGCAGTACTTC. Amino acids: CASSLMTATYEQYF.

The chain is built from TRBV6-5 and TRBJ2-7, with D possibly TRBD2 on 5 matching bases. Germline lookup yields CDR1 MNHEY and CDR2 SVGAGI. V lost 1 base and J lost 5, with 15 bases in between. CDR3 length equals 15 residues. In DNA, the CDR3 is TGTGCCAGCAGTTACTTGGACTCGGGGTCCCACGAGCAGTACTTC. This encodes CASSYLDSGSHEQYF.

This clonotype was recorded at least ten times. The chain combines TRBV12-3 or TRBV12-4 with TRBJ2-2; perhaps TRBD2 as D (5 bases). The CDR3 spans 18 residues. V shed 1 base and J shed 2 bases, with 17 bases lying between them. In DNA, the CDR3 is TGTGCCAGCAGTTTAGGAGGCCGCGGGCTCTCCAACACCGGGGAGCTGTTTTTT. This gives the protein CASSLGGRGLSNTGELFF.

This clonotype has a single count. The chain links TRBV27 to TRBJ2-5; 11 bases fit TRBD2. V lost 4 bases to trimming and J lost 5 bases; unmatched junction nucleotides: 12. CDR3 length: 17 amino acids. Looked up from germline, CDR1 is MNHEY and CDR2 is SMNVEV (reference sequence). CDR3 nucleotides: TGTGCCAGCAGTTCGCAGCAGGTAGCGGGAGGGCAGGAGACCCAGTACTTC. Amino acid sequence: CASSSQQVAGGQETQYF.

This clonotype was picked up many times. CDR3 loop: CASSIRSSGRANTGELFF. The CDR3 nucleotides read TGTGCCAGTAGTATTCGGTCTAGCGGGAGGGCCAACACCGGGGAGCTGTTTTTT. The chain couples TRBV19 to TRBJ2-2, with 12 bases matching TRBD2. The V and J ends lost 3 bases and 2 bases, in that order; junction bases with no gene match: 7. The CDR3 consists of 18 residues. The germline gives CDR1 LNHDA, CDR2 SQIVND (reference sequence).

This clonotype has at least ten counts. V is TRBV28 and J is TRBJ2-7; 7 bases are a match to TRBD2. V was pared by 4 bases and J by 0 bases, with 12 bases of the junction left unmatched. The CDR3 contains 17 residues. Germline CDR1 is MDHEN and CDR2 is SYDVKM. CDR3 nucleotide sequence: TGTGCCAGCAGTTCTATTGGGGGGGACCCGAGCTCCTACGAGCAGTACTTC. Translating gives CASSSIGGDPSSYEQYF.

This clonotype turned up a few times. J is TRBJ2-2 and V is TRBV28, with D perhaps given as TRBD1 or TRBD2 (5 bases each). CDR1 and CDR2 (germline): MDHEN, SYDVKM. The CDR3 has 17 residues. V lost 3 bases, J lost 6 bases, and 20 bases lay in between. The CDR3 protein is CASSLLIDSGTAGELFF. As DNA, the CDR3 is TGTGCCAGCAGTTTGCTTATTGACAGCGGTACAGCCGGGGAGCTGTTTTTT.